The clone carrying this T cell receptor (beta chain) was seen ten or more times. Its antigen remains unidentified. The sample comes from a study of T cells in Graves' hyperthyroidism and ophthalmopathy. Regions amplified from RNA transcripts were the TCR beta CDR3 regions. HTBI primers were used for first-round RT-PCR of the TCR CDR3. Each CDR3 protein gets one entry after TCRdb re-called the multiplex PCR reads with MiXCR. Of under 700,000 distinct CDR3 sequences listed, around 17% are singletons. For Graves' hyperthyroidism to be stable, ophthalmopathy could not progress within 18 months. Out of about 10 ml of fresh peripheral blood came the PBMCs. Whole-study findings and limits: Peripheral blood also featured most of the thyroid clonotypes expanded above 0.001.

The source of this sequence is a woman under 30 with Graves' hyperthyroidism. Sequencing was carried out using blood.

CDR3 bases: TGTGCCAGCAGTCGCACGGGACGGATGAACACCGGGGAGCTGTTTTTT. This sequence encodes CASSRTGRMNTGELFF. The chain links TRBV12-3 or TRBV12-4 to TRBJ2-2, with D perhaps TRBD1 or TRBD2 (5 bases each). This CDR3 region has 16 residues. V lost 5 bases and J lost 1, with 14 bases in between.